This T cell receptor beta chain was recorded in a study of regulatory T cells in long-lasting Graves disease (dated by TCRdb to about 2021). Regarding the complete study: In the newly diagnosed Graves' disease group, patients had been taking antithyroid drugs for less than 3 months. The study was registered as a clinical trial and conducted in China. This study used TCR sequencing and RNA sequencing of peripheral blood to compare persistent Graves' disease patients against newly diagnosed Graves' disease patients. A total of some 35 samples underwent TCR sequencing, from roughly 13 patients with persistent Graves' disease and 20 or so patients with newly diagnosed Graves' disease.

Results the study describes overall, beyond this receptor: TRBV28, TRBJ1-2 and TRBJ2-5 were preferentially used in persistent disease, while TRBV20-1 and TRBJ2-1 were favored in newly diagnosed disease. As a limitation, the authors acknowledged that the small sample size may reduce accuracy. Sequencing and analysis were limited to the TCR beta chain. More public clonotypes were shared among persistent patients (more than 2,500) than among newly diagnosed patients (966). Compared with newly diagnosed patients, patients with persistent Graves' disease had lower TCR Shannon entropy and fewer highly expanded clones, which suggests clonal expansion. The study examined only peripheral blood because the primary lesion, thyroid tissue, could not be accessed.

From the cysteine up to the phenylalanine, the CDR3 has a length of 15 residues. Only the CDR3 DNA is retained, 45 bases long and in frame from the first base. The germline ends are 13 bases apart after V is trimmed by 5 bases and J by 2 bases. Taken from the germline V gene (reference sequence), the CDR1 and CDR2 loops are LNHNV and YYDKDF. This clonotype has at least ten counts. It has no known antigen specificity. No base qualities exist here, and no much larger clone lies one base off it. This specimen's time point label, interpreted: newly diagnosed GD, antithyroid drugs for less than 3 months. RNA was extracted from PBMCs in TRIzol for both TCR sequencing and RNA sequencing. The diagnosis of Graves' disease followed American Thyroid Association guidelines. Recruitment of patients was carried out at an endocrinology department in Xi'an, China. Each patient gave approximately 10 milliliters of peripheral blood, collected in an EDTA anticoagulant tube. Ficoll Paque Plus density gradient separation was used to isolate PBMCs, and no additional T cell sorting was done. An Agilent 2100 Bioanalyzer and agarose gel were used to assess RNA quality, and a NanoDrop 2000 was used to measure RNA concentration.

Receptor libraries were prepared by multiplex PCR. Reads for this sample came from an Illumina HiSeq 4000. TCR beta libraries were built with iRepertoire HTBI primers and Arm-PCR amplification of CDR3 regions. Gel purification was performed on PCR products prior to sequencing. In the original analysis: A total of some 60 TRBV and some 15 TRBJ segments were identified across samples and were used for gene usage analysis of CDR3 amino acid clonotypes. COPE and FqMerger were used to merge the filtered high-quality paired reads into contigs. BLAST was used to align contigs to the IMGT TRBV, TRBD and TRBJ reference genes, and CDR3 was defined following IMGT. Clonotypes above 0.1% frequency were classified as highly expanded clones. Shannon entropy served as the measure of repertoire diversity, while the Gini coefficient captured V-J evenness. A clonotype found in more than one individual was treated as public. Through fastp at Q25 and MiXCR, TCRdb rebuilt clones from the public reads, retaining in-frame beta chains. Rows with a matching CDR3 protein are joined into one entry that keeps the most common DNA and genes. The V and J calls follow TCRdb's processing rather than the paper's. The sample table contains approximately 470,000 distinct CDR3 sequences; only one count was recorded for about 16% of them. The ten largest make up roughly an eighth of the sample.

In addition, the sample was reused for a study of T cells in Graves' hyperthyroidism and ophthalmopathy. That second report states: Graves' hyperthyroidism was defined as stable when no progression to ophthalmopathy occurred over 18 months of follow-up. Hyperthyroidism patients were aged 18 to 65 years and newly diagnosed, with disease duration of less than 2 months. Patients with uncontrolled infections, other autoimmune diseases, pregnancy or lactation were excluded. Diagnoses were based on clinical symptoms, serum thyroxine and TRAb, thyroid ultrasound and orbital computed tomography. A first-round RT-PCR of the TCR CDR3 used the HTBI primer set with the Qiagen OneStep RT-PCR kit. Most expanded thyroid clonotypes (frequency above 0.001) were also found in blood, which suggests that blood repertoires may mirror thyroid immune responses. Ophthalmopathy was separated from stable hyperthyroidism by a 13 V-J signature model, with around 90% sensitivity and 81% to 82% specificity obtained in cross-validation and 80%/75% obtained in testing. During validation, the model predicted progression to ophthalmopathy a median of around 7 months ahead of onset, with 60% to 71% sensitivity and about 72% specificity. To identify distinguishing TCR V-J signatures, a discovery cohort of 90 to 100 patients was used, comprising some 45 with Graves' ophthalmopathy and around 57 with stable Graves' hyperthyroidism. An independent validation cohort of around 19 hyperthyroidism patients and about 16 patients who later progressed to ophthalmopathy tested prospective prediction of ophthalmopathy. For training and testing, the 100 or so patients in the discovery cohort were randomly divided in a 7:3 ratio. Thyroid tissue and blood T-cell repertoires from more than five Graves' hyperthyroidism patients were also compared in the study. Following sampling, methimazole starting at 30 mg daily was given to hyperthyroidism patients, and high-dose intravenous methylprednisolone was given to ophthalmopathy patients. Libraries were constructed in a second round of multiplex PCR, after which size selection and purification were carried out. Paired-end sequencing of the libraries was performed with 100 bp reads on an Illumina HiSeq2000. SOAPnuke was used to process the raw data, removing reads that contained adapters or uncalled bases, had a mean Phred below 15, or lacked an exact match to the constant primer or identifier. High-quality paired reads were merged using COPE v1.2.5, and each unique nucleotide sequence was defined as a clonotype. Clonotypes were aligned to IMGT TRBV, TRBD and TRBJ reference segments using MiTCR v1.1. The analysis included only V-J combinations with a frequency above 0.0001, which together covered 99% to 99.2% of the repertoires. The TCS score was defined as the ratio of F50 (clonal expansion) to E x V (chaos), calculated using BLOSUM62-based TCRdist between CDR3 peptides within each V-J. Welch's t-statistics and random forest reduced just over 500 V-J features to roughly 13, which were used in a naive Bayes classifier (R e1071). No statistical method was used to fix the sample size in advance, and group allocation was not hidden from the investigators. The paper describes TCR Vbeta CDR3 sequencing of fewer than 150 peripheral blood samples, made up of under 50 ophthalmopathy patients, 70 to 80 hyperthyroidism patients and about 17 progressor patients.

The specimen comprised peripheral blood mononuclear cells (PBMCs), sampled at new diagnosis, from a patient treated with antithyroid drugs. The chain is made from TRBV15 and TRBJ2-1; TRBD2 is a weak D gene call, 6 bases matching. This clonotype was sampled from a man aged 35-49 years with Graves disease. Donor details come from another sample of the same person, matched by shared clones. For the CDR3, the sequence is CATSATSQPYNEQFF. In nucleotide form, the sequence is TGTGCCACCAGCGCGACTAGTCAGCCCTACAATGAGCAGTTCTTC.